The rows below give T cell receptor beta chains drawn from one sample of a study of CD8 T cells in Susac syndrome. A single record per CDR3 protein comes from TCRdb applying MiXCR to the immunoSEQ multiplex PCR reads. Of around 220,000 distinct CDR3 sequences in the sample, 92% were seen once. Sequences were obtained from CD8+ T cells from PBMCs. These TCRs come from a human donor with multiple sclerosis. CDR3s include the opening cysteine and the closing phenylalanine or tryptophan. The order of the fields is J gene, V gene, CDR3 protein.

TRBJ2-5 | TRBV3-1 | CASSHRQGISGVGYQETQYF
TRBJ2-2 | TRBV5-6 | CASSGTKRELLF
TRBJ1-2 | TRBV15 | CATSRPPWGENYGYTF
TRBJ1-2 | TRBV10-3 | CAISDFPDRPRGYTF
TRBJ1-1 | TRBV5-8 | CASSLLLLNTEAFF
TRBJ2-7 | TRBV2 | CAARVDRRALEQYF
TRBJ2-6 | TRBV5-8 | CASTGQGAQGANVLTF
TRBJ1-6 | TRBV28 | CASSKHIFVGGNSPLHF
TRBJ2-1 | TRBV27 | CASSFIGDVKIF
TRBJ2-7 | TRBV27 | CASSPLGGSYEQYF
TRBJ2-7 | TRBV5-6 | CASSPVEAGAYEQYF
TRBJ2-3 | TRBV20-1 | CSDRAGESGTDTQYF
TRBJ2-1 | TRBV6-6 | CASSPEGSNNEQFF
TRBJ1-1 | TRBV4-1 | CASSQLGVDTEAFF
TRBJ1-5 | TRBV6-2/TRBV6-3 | CASSSLIDSNQPQHF
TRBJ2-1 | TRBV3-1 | CASSQHARGPFF
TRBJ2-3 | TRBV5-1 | CASSYVGESTDTQYF
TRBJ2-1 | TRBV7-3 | CASSNQGGEQFF
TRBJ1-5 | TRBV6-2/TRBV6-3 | CASSGQGWSNQPQHF
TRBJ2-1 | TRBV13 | CASSFPTSGSSNEQFF
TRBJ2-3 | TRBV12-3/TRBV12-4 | CASSFLGPNTQYF
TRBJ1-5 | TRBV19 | CASSIDQKNNQPQHF
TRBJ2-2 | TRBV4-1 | CASSQKVLADLANTGELFF
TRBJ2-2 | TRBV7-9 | CASSASPSTGELFF
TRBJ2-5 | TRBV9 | CASSVGGGQEAQYF
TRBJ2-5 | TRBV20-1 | CSATNLDFQETQYF
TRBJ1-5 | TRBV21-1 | CASSSGGGQVNQPHHF
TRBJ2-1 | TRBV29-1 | CSAGEQFF
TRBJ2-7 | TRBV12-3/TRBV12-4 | CASSPSEELSYEQYF
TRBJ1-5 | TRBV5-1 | CASSLAVGQPQHF
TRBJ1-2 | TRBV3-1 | CASSQDRTSLGYGYTF
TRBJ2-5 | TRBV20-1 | CSARVGRYQETQYF
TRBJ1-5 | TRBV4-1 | CASSQGHTNLNQPQHF
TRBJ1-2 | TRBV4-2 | CASSQGPGTGNYGYTF
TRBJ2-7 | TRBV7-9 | CASSLAFAYEQYF
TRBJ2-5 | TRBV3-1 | CASSQNGGGETQYF
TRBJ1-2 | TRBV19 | CASNAGLSNGYTF
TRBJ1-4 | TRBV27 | CASSLQPTTNEKLFF
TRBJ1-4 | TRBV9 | CASSVGNRNEKLFF
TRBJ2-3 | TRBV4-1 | CASSPSDAADTQYF
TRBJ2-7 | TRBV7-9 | CASSPGDEQYF